This T cell receptor beta chain was sequenced during a study of T cell changes during pregnancy in multiple sclerosis. Some clones are missing from TCRdb's copy, which holds only in-frame ones; the method was immunoSEQ multiplex PCR. The profile shows 70,000 to 95,000 clones, approximately 92% of them singletons. This CDR3 has 16 residues. Germline assignment: CDR1 LNHDA and CDR2 SQIVND (reference sequence). The V and J ends lost 7 bases and 0 bases respectively, with 16 bases between them. The chain carries TRBV19 and TRBJ1-5, with D possibly TRBD1 on 5 matching bases. This specimen was peripheral blood, taken in the first trimester of pregnancy. The sequence was obtained from a female donor with multiple sclerosis, enrolled in a pregnancy study. CDR3 nucleotides: TGTGCCAGTAAAGGCAGGCGGGGGGTTAGCAATCAGCCCCAGCATTTT. Amino acids: CASKGRRGVSNQPQHF.